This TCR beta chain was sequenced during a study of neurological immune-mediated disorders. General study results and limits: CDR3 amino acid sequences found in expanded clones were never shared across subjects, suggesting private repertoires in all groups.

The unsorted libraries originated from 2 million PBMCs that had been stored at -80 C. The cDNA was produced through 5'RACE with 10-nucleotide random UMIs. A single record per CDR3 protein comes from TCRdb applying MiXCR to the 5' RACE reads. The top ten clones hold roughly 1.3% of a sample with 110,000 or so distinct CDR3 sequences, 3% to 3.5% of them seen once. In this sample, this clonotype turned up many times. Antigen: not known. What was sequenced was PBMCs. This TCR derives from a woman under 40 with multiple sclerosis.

In DNA form, the CDR3 reads TGTGCCAGCAGCTCGGACGCCCTGACAGGTCTCGCCCTCCACTTT. Encoded protein: CASSSDALTGLALHF. The chain uses TRBV7-8 and TRBJ1-6; the D gene is possibly TRBD1 (6 bases). V dropped 4 bases and J dropped 14 bases, with 21 bases sitting between them. The CDR3 is 15 residues long. Germline CDR1 SGHVS, CDR2 FQNEAQ.